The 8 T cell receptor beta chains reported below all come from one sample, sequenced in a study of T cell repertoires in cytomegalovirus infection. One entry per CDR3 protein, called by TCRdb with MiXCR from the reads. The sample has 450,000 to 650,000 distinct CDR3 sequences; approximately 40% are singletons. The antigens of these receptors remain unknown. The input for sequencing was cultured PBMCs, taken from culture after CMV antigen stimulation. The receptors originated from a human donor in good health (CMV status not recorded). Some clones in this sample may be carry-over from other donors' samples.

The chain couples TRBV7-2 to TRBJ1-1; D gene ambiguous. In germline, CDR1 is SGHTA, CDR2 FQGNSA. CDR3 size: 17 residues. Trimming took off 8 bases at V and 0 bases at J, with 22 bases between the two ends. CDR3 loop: CASASTRLLKLNTEAFF. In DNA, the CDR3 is TGTGCCAGCGCCTCCACCCGCCTCCTGAAGCTGAACACTGAAGCTTTCTTT.

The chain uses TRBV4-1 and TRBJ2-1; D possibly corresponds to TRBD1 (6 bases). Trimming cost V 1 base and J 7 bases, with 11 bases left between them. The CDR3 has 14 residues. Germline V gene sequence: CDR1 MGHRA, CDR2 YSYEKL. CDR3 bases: TGCGCCAGCAGCCAAGGGGACACCCGTAATGAGCAGTTCTTC. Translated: CASSQGDTRNEQFF.

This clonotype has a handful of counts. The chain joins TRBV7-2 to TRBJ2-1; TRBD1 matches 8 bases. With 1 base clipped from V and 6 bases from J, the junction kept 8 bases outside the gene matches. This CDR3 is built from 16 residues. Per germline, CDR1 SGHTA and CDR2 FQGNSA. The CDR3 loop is CASSLVGTGFSNEQFF. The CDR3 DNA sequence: TGTGCCAGCAGCTTAGTCGGGACAGGTTTCAGCAATGAGCAGTTCTTC. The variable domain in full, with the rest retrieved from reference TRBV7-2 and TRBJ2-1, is GAGVSQSPSNKVTEKGKDVELRCDPISGHTALYWYRQSLGQGLEFLIYFQGNSAPDKSGLPSDRFSAERTGGSVSTLTIQRTQQEDSAVYLCASSLVGTGFSNEQFFGPGTRLTVL.

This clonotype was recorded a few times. This CDR3 reads CASSPNGDRGSYGYTF. The CDR3 nucleotides are TGTGCCAGCAGTCCCAATGGGGACAGGGGGTCCTATGGCTACACCTTC. The chain couples TRBV28 to TRBJ1-2, with TRBD1 matching 11 bases. Germline values: CDR1 MDHEN, CDR2 SYDVKM. After removal of 5 bases from V and 4 bases from J, the junction contained 9 bases not matched to a gene. The CDR3 runs 16 residues.

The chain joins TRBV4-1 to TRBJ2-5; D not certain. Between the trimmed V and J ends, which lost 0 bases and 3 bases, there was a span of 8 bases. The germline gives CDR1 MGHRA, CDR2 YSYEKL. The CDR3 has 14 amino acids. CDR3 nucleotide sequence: TGCGCCAGCAGCCAAGATCCTAAAAAAGAGACCCAGTACTTC. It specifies CASSQDPKKETQYF.

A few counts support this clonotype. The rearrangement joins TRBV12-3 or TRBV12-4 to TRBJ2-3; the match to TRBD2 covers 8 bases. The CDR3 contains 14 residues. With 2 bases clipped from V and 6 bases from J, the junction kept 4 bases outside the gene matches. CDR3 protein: CASSLSGGADTQYF. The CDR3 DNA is TGTGCCAGCAGTTTATCGGGGGGGGCGGATACGCAGTATTTT.

CDR3 in amino acids: CSVGQGGGETQYF. DNA for the CDR3: TGCAGCGTTGGACAGGGAGGAGGGGAGACCCAGTACTTC. The chain links TRBV29-1 to TRBJ2-5; D perhaps matches TRBD1 (7 bases). V lost 4 bases to trimming and J lost 5 bases, with 14 bases between them. The germline CDR1 and CDR2 sequences are SQVTM and ANQGSEA. The CDR3 consists of 13 residues. Looking up the rest from reference TRBV29-1 and TRBJ2-5 gives the full variable domain: SAVISQKPSRDICQRGTSLTIQCQVDSQVTMMFWYRQQPGQSLTLIATANQGSEATYESGFVIDKFPISRPNLTFSTLTVSNMSPEDSSIYLCSVGQGGGETQYFGPGTRLLVL.

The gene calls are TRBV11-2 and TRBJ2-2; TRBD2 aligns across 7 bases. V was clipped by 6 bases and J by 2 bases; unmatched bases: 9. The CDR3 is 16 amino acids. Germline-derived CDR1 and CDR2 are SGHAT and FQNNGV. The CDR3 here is CASRTHETSNTGELFF. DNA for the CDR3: TGTGCCAGCAGGACGCACGAGACTAGCAACACCGGGGAGCTGTTTTTT. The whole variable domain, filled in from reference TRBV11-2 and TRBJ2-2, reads EAGVAQSPRYKIIEKRQSVAFWCNPISGHATLYWYQQILGQGPKLLIQFQNNGVVDDSQLPKDRFSAERLKGVDSTLKIQPAKLEDSAVYLCASRTHETSNTGELFFGEGSRLTVL.